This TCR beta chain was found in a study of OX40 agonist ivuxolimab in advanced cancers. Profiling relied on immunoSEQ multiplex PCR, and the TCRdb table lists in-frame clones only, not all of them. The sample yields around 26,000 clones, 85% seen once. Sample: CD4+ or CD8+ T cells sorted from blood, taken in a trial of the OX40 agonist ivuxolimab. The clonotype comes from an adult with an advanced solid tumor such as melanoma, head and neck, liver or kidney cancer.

CDR3 sequence reads: CSVVGRAGTEAFF. The CDR3 coding sequence is TGCAGCGTTGTTGGCAGGGCTGGGACTGAAGCTTTCTTT. V and J are TRBV29-1 and TRBJ1-1; a possible D gene is TRBD1 (5 bases). Germline V gene sequence: CDR1 SQVTM, CDR2 ANQGSEA. CDR3 length equals 13 residues. The V and J ends lost 4 bases and 5 bases respectively, with 14 bases between them.